The next 14 T cell receptor beta chains were all read from a single sample in a study of cytomegalovirus exposure and HLA in healthy donors. TCRdb's table, derived via immunoSEQ multiplex PCR, lists solely in-frame clones and lacks some. The sample holds about 200,000 clones, about 81% seen once. The sequenced sample was PBMCs. The receptors shown here come from a woman aged 25 to 45 in good health and CMV-seronegative.

The chain carries TRBV11-2 and TRBJ2-3; 8 positions match TRBD1. V lost 6 bases and J lost 4; bases outside the gene matches: 9. The CDR3 has 15 amino acids. Germline-derived CDR1 and CDR2 are SGHAT and FQNNGV. CDR3 protein: CASSPGDRWADTQYF. The CDR3, as DNA: TGTGCCAGCAGTCCCGGGGACAGGTGGGCAGATACGCAGTATTTT.

The chain is built from TRBV6-1 and TRBJ2-7, with 8 bases that match TRBD1. With V trimmed by 6 bases and J by 3 bases, 10 bases remained unmatched. The germline gives CDR1 MNHNS, CDR2 SASEGT. CDR3 length: 15 residues. The DNA of the CDR3 is TGTGCCAGCAGGGCAGGACAGGGTCTTAACTACGAGCAGTACTTC. Amino acids: CASRAGQGLNYEQYF.

The chain employs TRBV18 and TRBJ2-1; 9 bases are a match to TRBD1. CDR3 length: 15 amino acids. Germline V lookup: CDR1 KGHSH, CDR2 LQKENI. With V trimmed by 6 bases and J by 3 bases, 6 bases remained unmatched. The CDR3 nucleotides are TGTGCCAGCTCGCTACAGGGGGCAAGCTACAATGAGCAGTTCTTC. The encoded protein is CASSLQGASYNEQFF. Using reference TRBV18 and TRBJ2-1 for the parts outside the CDR3, the full variable domain is NAGVMQNPRHLVRRRGQEARLRCSPMKGHSHVYWYRQLPEEGLKFMVYLQKENIIDESGMPKERFSAEFPKEGPSILRIQQVVRGDSAAYFCASSLQGASYNEQFFGPGTRLTVL.

The chain employs TRBV30 and TRBJ1-1, with TRBD1 matching 8 bases. Trimming removed 0 bases from V and 0 bases from J; junction bases left unmatched: 6. The CDR3 sequence is 16 residues long. Germline V gene data show CDR1 as GTSNPN and CDR2 as SVGIG (reference sequence). The CDR3 sequence: CAWSVQLTGVNTEAFF. The CDR3 bases are TGTGCCTGGAGTGTTCAATTGACAGGGGTGAACACTGAAGCTTTCTTT.

The chain employs TRBV6-6 and TRBJ1-5; D is undetermined. This CDR3 spans 14 amino acids. Trimming took 2 bases from V and 3 from J, leaving 8 bases between them. From germline, CDR1 is MNHNY and CDR2 SVGAGI (reference sequence). This CDR3 is CASSYPGSNQPQHF. In nucleotides, the CDR3 is TGTGCCAGCAGTTACCCAGGTTCCAATCAGCCCCAGCATTTT.

V gene TRBV19 combines with J gene TRBJ2-1; TRBD2 matches 9 bases. Per the germline V gene, CDR1 is LNHDA and CDR2 is SQIVND (reference sequence). The CDR3 spans 14 residues. J was trimmed by 1 base and V by 6 bases; bases with no gene match: 1. The CDR3 sequence: CASRAGGSYNEQFF. In DNA, the CDR3 is TGTGCCAGTAGGGCGGGAGGGTCCTACAATGAGCAGTTCTTC.

J is TRBJ2-7 and V is TRBV6-1; tentative D call: TRBD2 (5 bases). CDR3 length: 15 amino acids. Trimming pared 4 bases from V and 6 bases from J, leaving 19 bases between. Per the germline V gene, CDR1 is MNHNS and CDR2 is SASEGT. The CDR3 nucleotides read TGTGCCAGCAGTGCGGAGGTGGGGATTTTTGGCGAGCAGTACTTC. It is translated as CASSAEVGIFGEQYF.

V usage is TRBV11-2 and J usage is TRBJ1-5; the match to TRBD1 covers 8 bases. This CDR3 contains 14 residues. J lost 6 bases, V lost 3 bases, and 4 bases had no gene match. Germline CDR1 and CDR2: SGHAT and FQNNGV. The CDR3 bases are TGTGCCAGCAGCTTTGGACAGGGTAGTCAGCCCCAGCATTTT. Encoded protein: CASSFGQGSQPQHF.

V gene TRBV29-1 combines with J gene TRBJ1-2; 10 nucleotides agree with TRBD1. Germline assignment: CDR1 SQVTM and CDR2 ANQGSEA. The CDR3 contains 12 residues. J was trimmed by 4 bases and V by 6 bases; bases with no gene match: 2. The chain's CDR3 is CSVRDRGYGYTF. The CDR3 DNA is TGCAGCGTGAGGGACAGGGGCTATGGCTACACCTTC.

The V gene is TRBV9, the J gene TRBJ2-7; 11 bases are a match to TRBD2. Trimming took 0 bases from V and 6 from J; bases not matched to a gene: 5. CDR3 length: 15 amino acids. From germline, CDR1 is SGDLS and CDR2 YYNGEE. As DNA, the CDR3 is TGTGCCAGCAGCGTAGTGACTAGCGGGGTCGCCGAGCAGTACTTC. Its translation: CASSVVTSGVAEQYF.

The chain combines TRBV9 with TRBJ2-7, with TRBD2 identical over 16 bases. Germline CDR1 reads SGDLS; CDR2 reads YYNGEE. V trimming: 0 bases; J trimming: 5 bases; junction bases outside the gene matches: 5. CDR3 length equals 17 residues. The CDR3 is CASSVGGTSGRAHEQYF. Written as DNA, the CDR3 is TGTGCCAGCAGCGTAGGCGGGACTAGCGGGAGGGCCCACGAGCAGTACTTC.

As for this clone: A read error may account for a junction end that differs from germline. This chain uses TRBV7-9 with TRBJ2-1; TRBD2 aligns across 7 bases. CDR1 and CDR2 (germline): SEHNR, FQNEAQ (reference sequence). The CDR3 has 14 residues. CDR3 DNA: TGTGCCAGCAGCTTCCGCGGGAGCTACGATGAGCAGTTCTTC. This codes for CASSFRGSYDEQFF.

Note on this clone: At one of its ends the junction is not consistent with the germline gene, which may arise from a read error. The chain combines TRBV10-3 with TRBJ2-5; D gene uncertain. Germline loops: CDR1 ENHRY, CDR2 SYGVKD. The CDR3 spans 11 residues. CDR3 region: CAISEREAQYF. For the CDR3, the DNA is TGTGCCATCAGTGAGCGAGAGGCCCAGTACTTC.

The chain uses TRBV27 and TRBJ2-7; TRBD2 matches at 7 bases. The trim removed 2 bases at V and 1 base at J, leaving 2 bases unmatched. CDR3 size: 14 residues. Germline CDR1 and CDR2: MNHEY and SMNVEV (reference sequence). CDR3 amino acids: CASSLAGVSYEQYF. CDR3 DNA: TGTGCCAGCAGTTTAGCGGGGGTTTCCTACGAGCAGTACTTC.